The 30 T cell receptor beta chains reported below all come from one sample, sequenced in a study of T cell repertoires in cytomegalovirus infection (dated by TCRdb to between 2018 and 2021). The instrument was an Illumina HiSeq 1500. TCRdb reprocessing: public reads trimmed at Q25 with fastp, clones called with MiXCR, in-frame beta chains kept. Here each entry gathers all rows of one CDR3 protein and keeps the most common genes and DNA. For this sample the table gives over 300,000 distinct CDR3 sequences, of which under 20% were detected only once. Around 11% of the sample comes from the top ten. The sample comprised PBMCs. The source is a human donor in good health (CMV status not recorded). Some clones in this sample may be carry-over from other donors' samples.

V and J are TRBV28 and TRBJ1-2; D is perhaps TRBD1 (5 bases). Trimming left V 4 bases short and J 7 bases short, with 13 bases between. Germline CDR1 reads MDHEN; CDR2 reads SYDVKM. The CDR3 length is 13 residues. Here the CDR3 DNA reads TGTGCCAGCAGTTCAGGGCCCCGACGTGGCTACACCTTC. As protein: CASSSGPRRGYTF.

This chain links TRBV7-4 with TRBJ1-5; D not resolved. With 3 bases removed from V and 5 bases from J, the gap between germline ends came to 8 bases. Germline CDR1 reads SGHVT; CDR2 reads SQSDAQ. CDR3 length equals 13 residues. The CDR3 coding sequence is TGTGCCAGCAGCTTCGGGTCCGATCAGCCCCAGCATTTT. It yields the protein CASSFGSDQPQHF.

This clonotype was counted at least ten times. This chain connects TRBV7-2 to TRBJ2-5; TRBD2 matches 9 bases. Germline trimming cut 5 bases from V and 7 bases from J; bases unmatched to any gene: 11. Germline CDR1 SGHTA, CDR2 FQGNSA. The CDR3 runs to 15 residues. The CDR3: CASSPRVGLAATQYF. CDR3 nucleotides: TGTGCCAGCAGCCCTAGAGTGGGACTAGCTGCGACCCAGTACTTC.

This chain links TRBV7-9 with TRBJ2-3; D is possibly TRBD1 or TRBD2 (5 bases each). The V and J ends lost 4 bases and 1 base respectively, with 12 bases between them. CDR3 size: 15 residues. Germline V CDR1 and CDR2: SEHNR, FQNEAQ (reference sequence). This CDR3 is CASSSSWDRTDTQYF. The CDR3 region has the DNA TGTGCCAGCAGCTCTTCCTGGGACCGCACAGATACGCAGTATTTT. Full variable domain (outside the CDR3, taken from reference TRBV7-9 and TRBJ2-3): DTGVSQNPRHKITKRGQNVTFRCDPISEHNRLYWYRQTLGQGPEFLTYFQNEAQLEKSRLLSDRFSAERPKGSFSTLEIQRTEQGDSAMYLCASSSSWDRTDTQYFGPGTRLTVL.

The rearrangement joins TRBV7-1 to TRBJ2-7; maybe TRBD1 (6 bases). TRBV7-1 is an ORF, with its function uncertain. Trimming stripped 3 bases from V and 2 bases from J, with 17 bases between. The CDR3 has 16 residues. The CDR3 sequence: CASSSQGVGGAYEQYF. The CDR3 coding sequence is TGTGCCAGCAGCTCTCAAGGTGTAGGGGGAGCCTACGAGCAGTACTTC.

The genes are TRBV7-2 and TRBJ2-3; 10 bases fit TRBD2. The germline gives CDR1 SGHTA, CDR2 FQGNSA. The CDR3 sequence is 17 residues long. With V trimmed by 2 bases and J by 4 bases, 9 bases remained unmatched. The CDR3 DNA is TGTGCCAGCAGCTTATCGAGGCTAGCGGGGGTTGCAGATACGCAGTATTTT. Translation gives CASSLSRLAGVADTQYF.

V and J are TRBV20-1 and TRBJ2-1, with 12 bases matching TRBD2. CDR3 size: 13 residues. Looked up from germline, CDR1 is DFQATT and CDR2 is SNEGSKA (reference sequence). With 3 bases clipped from V and 15 bases from J, the junction kept 9 bases outside the gene matches. This CDR3 reads CSASPGLAGLGFF. The CDR3 DNA reads as TGCAGTGCTAGCCCGGGACTAGCGGGCCTGGGGTTCTTC.

This sequence joins TRBV19 and TRBJ1-6; D is unclear. Trimming cost V 3 bases and J 11 bases, with 11 bases left between them. Germline lookup yields CDR1 LNHDA and CDR2 SQIVND (reference sequence). The CDR3 loop spans 13 amino acids. CDR3 in DNA: TGTGCCAGTAGTATCCCCGGACGTGCACCCCTCCACTTT. Protein sequence: CASSIPGRAPLHF.

At least ten counts were recorded for this clonotype. The rearrangement joins TRBV5-1 to TRBJ2-5; 9 bases agree with TRBD1. After removal of 4 bases from V and 5 bases from J, the junction contained 9 bases not matched to a gene. Germline CDR1 and CDR2: SGHRS and YFSETQ. The CDR3 contains 15 residues. The CDR3 protein is CASSPGQGDLETQYF. The CDR3 DNA reads TGCGCCAGCAGCCCGGGACAGGGAGACCTCGAGACCCAGTACTTC.

The chain links TRBV5-4 to TRBJ2-7; no clear D. V was cut by 4 bases and J by 6 bases, with 14 bases left in between. The CDR3 consists of 13 residues. Germline V gives CDR1 SGHNT, CDR2 YYREEE (reference sequence). CDR3 residues: CASSPPRGTEQYF. The CDR3 nucleotides read TGTGCCAGCAGCCCGCCAAGAGGTACCGAGCAGTACTTC.

The J gene is TRBJ1-2, the V gene TRBV20-1; no clear D. Germline assignment: CDR1 DFQATT and CDR2 SNEGSKA (reference sequence). The CDR3 spans 13 residues. V was shortened by 5 bases and J by 4 bases, with 14 bases between the two germline ends. This CDR3 reads CSAAQAAGYGYTF. The CDR3 DNA follows: TGCAGTGCTGCTCAGGCGGCGGGCTATGGCTACACCTTC.

The table lists this clonotype with many counts. The CDR3 DNA reads as TGTGCCAGCAGCTTAGCGATAAGGAGGGGGGGCCCAGAGACCCAGTACTTC. Translation gives CASSLAIRRGGPETQYF. This chain uses TRBV7-2 with TRBJ2-5, with D tentatively TRBD2 (7 bases). The V and J ends lost 0 bases and 4 bases respectively, with 18 bases between them. CDR1 and CDR2 (germline): SGHTA, FQGNSA. This CDR3 region has 17 residues.

This clonotype was picked up a small number of times. This chain joins TRBV20-1 and TRBJ2-7, with TRBD2 identical over 9 bases. The CDR3 has 12 residues. V lost 5 bases, J lost 9 bases, and 8 bases stayed unmatched. Germline CDR1 DFQATT, CDR2 SNEGSKA (reference sequence). The CDR3 DNA sequence: TGCAGTGCTGTGCGGGGGGGGCTCGGGCAGTACTTC. It codes for CSAVRGGLGQYF.

This clonotype was seen ten or more times. The rearrangement joins TRBV7-8 to TRBJ2-5, with 10 positions matching TRBD2. V shed 1 base and J 4 bases; nucleotides not matched to a gene: 6. Germline V lookup: CDR1 SGHVS, CDR2 FQNEAQ. This CDR3 contains 16 residues. The CDR3 protein is CASSLGGLAGVETQYF. The CDR3 DNA reads TGTGCCAGCAGCTTAGGAGGCCTAGCGGGGGTAGAGACCCAGTACTTC.

This clonotype was recorded many times. The gene calls are TRBV7-2 and TRBJ2-1, with 7 bases matching TRBD1. Germline V gives CDR1 SGHTA, CDR2 FQGNSA. V was clipped by 7 bases and J by 9 bases; unmatched bases: 15. The CDR3 totals 15 residues. CDR3 coding DNA: TGTGCCAGCACGACAGGGTCCAGGGCGGCCGGTGAGCAGTTCTTC. This translates into CASTTGSRAAGEQFF.

The V call is TRBV12-3 or TRBV12-4, the J call TRBJ1-5, with 8 bases identical to TRBD1. The junction had 10 bases not matched to a gene; V was cut back by 8 bases and J by 7 bases. The CDR3 is 14 residues long. CDR3 sequence reads: CASGAQGDSQPQHF. The CDR3 DNA sequence: TGTGCCAGCGGAGCACAGGGGGATTCCCAGCCCCAGCATTTT.

This chain connects TRBV6-6 to TRBJ2-1; no firm D call. Looked up from germline, CDR1 is MNHNY and CDR2 is SVGAGI (reference sequence). V lost 0 bases and J 10 bases, leaving 13 bases between the germline ends. The CDR3 length is 14 residues. CDR3 nucleotides: TGTGCCAGCAGTTACTCGTCCATTCCCACCGAGCAGTTCTTC. It encodes CASSYSSIPTEQFF.

CDR3 nucleotides: TGTGCCGCTGGAACGGGGGTAATTAGCAATCAGCCCCAGCATTTT. The encoded protein is CAAGTGVISNQPQHF. The V and J genes are TRBV10-3 and TRBJ1-5; maybe TRBD1 (5 bases). CDR3 length: 15 residues. CDR1 is ENHRY, CDR2 SYGVKD, per germline. Trimming shortened V by 11 bases and J by 0 bases, and 17 bases separated the two germline ends.

Only a few counts were recorded for this clonotype. The chain joins TRBV28 to TRBJ1-2, with D hard to call. The germline V and J ends were trimmed by 3 bases and 8 bases, with 16 bases remaining between them. The CDR3 has 14 amino acids. Germline values: CDR1 MDHEN, CDR2 SYDVKM. CDR3: CASSFPGEVGGYTF. In DNA, the CDR3 is TGTGCCAGCAGTTTCCCCGGTGAGGTCGGCGGCTACACCTTC.

This sequence joins TRBV4-3 and TRBJ1-2; tentatively, D is TRBD1 (5 bases). The CDR3 contains 13 residues. From germline, CDR1 is LGHNA and CDR2 YSLEER. The germline V and J ends were trimmed by 4 bases and 5 bases, with 11 bases remaining between them. The CDR3 loop is CASSRGEGYGYTF. In nucleotides, the CDR3 is TGCGCCAGCAGCCGGGGGGAGGGGTATGGCTACACCTTC.

This clonotype was detected only a few times. The rearrangement links TRBV9 to TRBJ2-3; D is possibly TRBD1 or TRBD2 (5 bases each). Germline CDR1 and CDR2: SGDLS and YYNGEE. The germline V and J ends were trimmed by 3 bases and 6 bases, with 17 bases remaining between them. The CDR3 loop spans 15 amino acids. The CDR3 loop reads CASSEGPNPRDTQYF. CDR3 DNA: TGTGCCAGCAGCGAGGGACCCAACCCTCGGGATACGCAGTATTTT.

This clonotype was seen a few times. The J gene is TRBJ1-1, the V gene TRBV12-3 or TRBV12-4, with 7 bases aligning to TRBD1. The CDR3 has 15 residues. The V and J ends lost 7 bases and 0 bases, in that order; junction bases with no gene match: 8. As DNA, the CDR3 is TGTGCCAGCACCCTATCGGGACAGCTGAACACTGAAGCTTTCTTT. Translation gives CASTLSGQLNTEAFF.

The chain employs TRBV4-3 and TRBJ2-3; 7 nucleotides agree with TRBD1. The CDR3 runs 13 residues. Germline V gene data show CDR1 as LGHNA and CDR2 as YSLEER. The V segment lost 1 base and the J segment 9 bases; nucleotides outside the gene matches: 4. CDR3: CASSQAGQTTQYF. The DNA for the CDR3 is TGCGCCAGCAGCCAAGCGGGACAGACCACGCAGTATTTT.

The sample holds many counts of this clonotype. The chain combines TRBV2 with TRBJ1-1; 7 bases map to TRBD1. Germline CDR1 is SNHLY and CDR2 is FYNNEI. V lost 5 bases, J lost 4 bases, and 7 bases stayed unmatched. The CDR3 loop spans 14 amino acids. CDR3: CASSRTSGGTEAFF. In DNA form, the CDR3 reads TGTGCCAGCAGTAGAACCTCAGGGGGCACTGAAGCTTTCTTT.

The rearrangement links TRBV6-5 to TRBJ1-5, with TRBD1 as a possible D gene (5 bases). The CDR3 extends over 14 amino acids. Germline assignment: CDR1 MNHEY and CDR2 SVGAGI. V gave up 0 bases and J gave up 6 bases, with 9 bases separating them. DNA for the CDR3: TGTGCCAGCAGTTACTCGTTGCAGGGTCAGCCCCAGCATTTT. Protein product: CASSYSLQGQPQHF.

The V gene is TRBV4-1, the J gene TRBJ1-4, with a possible D match to TRBD1 (6 bases). The CDR3 sequence is 14 residues long. The germline V gene has CDR1 MGHRA and CDR2 YSYEKL. The germline V and J ends were trimmed by 4 bases and 8 bases, with 14 bases remaining between them. The CDR3 sequence is CASSRDTTREKLFF. CDR3 DNA sequence: TGCGCCAGCAGCCGGGACACCACCCGGGAAAAACTGTTTTTT.

This sequence joins TRBV5-1 and TRBJ2-5; no clear D. The V end lost 1 base, the J end lost 0 bases, and 16 bases lay between the germline ends. This CDR3 has 17 residues. Germline V gene lookup returns CDR1 SGHRS and CDR2 YFSETQ. CDR3 sequence (DNA): TGCGCCAGCAGCTTGCCTGTTGGTGAAACGTACCAAGAGACCCAGTACTTC. Encoded protein: CASSLPVGETYQETQYF.

This clonotype was seen a few times. A read error may produce the germline difference seen at one junction end. V usage is TRBV20-1 and J usage is TRBJ2-3; TRBD2 aligns across 10 bases. This CDR3 is built from 14 residues. Germline lookup yields CDR1 DFQATT and CDR2 SNEGSKA (reference sequence). DNA of the CDR3: TGCAGTACTAGTAGAACTAGCGGGGCTGATACGCAGTATTTT. Encoded protein: CSTSRTSGADTQYF.

The chain couples TRBV27 to TRBJ1-2, with D perhaps TRBD1 (5 bases). V was shortened by 7 bases and J by 7 bases, with 13 bases between the two germline ends. Germline-derived CDR1 and CDR2 are MNHEY and SMNVEV (reference sequence). This CDR3 spans 12 amino acids. The CDR3 region is CASTTGFRGYTF. The CDR3 nucleotides are TGTGCCAGCACCACAGGTTTCCGTGGCTACACCTTC.

This clonotype was seen a handful of times. This rearrangement joins TRBV5-5 to TRBJ2-5, with a possible D match to TRBD2 (7 bases). The CDR3 is 19 amino acids. Germline CDR1 SGHKS, CDR2 YYEKEE (reference sequence). The ends were cut back, 4 bases at V and 4 bases at J, with 29 bases in the middle. In nucleotides, the CDR3 is TGTGCCAGCAGCGGGAGTCGGGGGGCCCCATCCGCTTTATCAGAGACCCAGTACTTC. It is translated as CASSGSRGAPSALSETQYF.